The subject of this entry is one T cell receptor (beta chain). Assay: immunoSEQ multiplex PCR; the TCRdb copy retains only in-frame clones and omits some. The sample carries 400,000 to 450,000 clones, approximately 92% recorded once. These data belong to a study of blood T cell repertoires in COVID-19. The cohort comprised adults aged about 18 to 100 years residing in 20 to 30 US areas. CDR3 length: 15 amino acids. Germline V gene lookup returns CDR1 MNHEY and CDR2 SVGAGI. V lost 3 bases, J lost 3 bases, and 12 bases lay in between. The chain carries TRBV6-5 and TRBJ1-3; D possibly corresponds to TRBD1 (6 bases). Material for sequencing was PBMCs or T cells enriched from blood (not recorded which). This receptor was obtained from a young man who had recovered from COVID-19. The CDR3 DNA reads TGTGCCAGCAGTTATGGACAGCCGATTGGAAACACCATATATTTT. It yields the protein CASSYGQPIGNTIYF.